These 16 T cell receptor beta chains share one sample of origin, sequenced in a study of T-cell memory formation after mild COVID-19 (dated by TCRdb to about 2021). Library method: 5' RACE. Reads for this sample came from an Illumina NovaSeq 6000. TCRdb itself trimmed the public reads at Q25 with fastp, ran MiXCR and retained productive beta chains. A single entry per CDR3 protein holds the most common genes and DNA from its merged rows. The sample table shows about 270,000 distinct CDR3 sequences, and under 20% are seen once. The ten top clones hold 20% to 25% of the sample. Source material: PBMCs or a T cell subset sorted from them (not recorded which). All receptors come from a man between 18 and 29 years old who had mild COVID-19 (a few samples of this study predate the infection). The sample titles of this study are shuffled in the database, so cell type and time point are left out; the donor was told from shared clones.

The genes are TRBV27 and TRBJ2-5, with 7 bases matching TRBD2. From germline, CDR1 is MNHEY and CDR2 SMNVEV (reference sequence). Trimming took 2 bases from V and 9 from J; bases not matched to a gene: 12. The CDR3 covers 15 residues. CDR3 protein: CASSLGLPIGRAQYF. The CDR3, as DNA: TGTGCCAGCAGTTTAGGGCTACCCATTGGGAGGGCCCAGTACTTC.

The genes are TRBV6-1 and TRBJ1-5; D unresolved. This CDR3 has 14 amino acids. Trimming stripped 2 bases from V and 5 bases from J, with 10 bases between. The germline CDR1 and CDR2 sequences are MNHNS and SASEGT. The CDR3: CASSELGYDQPQHF. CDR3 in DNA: TGTGCCAGCAGTGAATTGGGGTACGATCAGCCCCAGCATTTT.

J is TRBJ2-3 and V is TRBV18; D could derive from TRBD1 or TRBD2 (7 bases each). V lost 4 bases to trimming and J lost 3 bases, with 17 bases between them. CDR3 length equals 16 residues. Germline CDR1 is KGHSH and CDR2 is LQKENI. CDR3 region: CASSLKAGQMTDTQYF. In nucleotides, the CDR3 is TGTGCCAGCTCACTCAAAGCGGGACAGATGACAGATACGCAGTATTTT. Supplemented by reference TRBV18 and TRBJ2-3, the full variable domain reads NAGVMQNPRHLVRRRGQEARLRCSPMKGHSHVYWYRQLPEEGLKFMVYLQKENIIDESGMPKERFSAEFPKEGPSILRIQQVVRGDSAAYFCASSLKAGQMTDTQYFGPGTRLTVL.

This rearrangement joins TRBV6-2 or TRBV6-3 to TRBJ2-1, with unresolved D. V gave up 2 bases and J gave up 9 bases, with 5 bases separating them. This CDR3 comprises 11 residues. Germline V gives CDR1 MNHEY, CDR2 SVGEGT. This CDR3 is CASSYVAEQFF. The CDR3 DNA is TGTGCCAGCAGTTACGTTGCTGAGCAGTTCTTC.

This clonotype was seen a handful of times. The DNA for the CDR3 is TGTGCCATCCCAGGCGACAGCTCCTACGAGCAGTACGTC. It translates to CAIPGDSSYEQYV. The chain couples TRBV21-1 to TRBJ2-7. TRBV21-1 is flagged as a pseudogene. CDR3 size: 13 residues.

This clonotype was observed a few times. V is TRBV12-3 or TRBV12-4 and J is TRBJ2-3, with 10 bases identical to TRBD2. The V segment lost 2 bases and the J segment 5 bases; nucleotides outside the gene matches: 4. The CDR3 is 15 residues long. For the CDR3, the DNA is TGTGCCAGCAGTTTATCTAGCGGGGGAATAGATACGCAGTATTTT. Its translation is CASSLSSGGIDTQYF.

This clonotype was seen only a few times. CDR3 bases: TGTGCCAGTAAAGCAGAGAGGGCGAACACCGGGGAGCTGTTTTTT. This sequence encodes CASKAERANTGELFF. This chain connects TRBV6-2 or TRBV6-3 to TRBJ2-2; a possible D gene is TRBD2 (5 bases). The CDR3 is made up of 15 amino acids. The germline CDR1 and CDR2 sequences are MNHEY and SVGEGT. Trimming cost V 9 bases and J 0 bases, with 14 bases left between them.

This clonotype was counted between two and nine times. The DNA for the CDR3 is TGTGCCAGCAGCATCACCGTGTACGAGCAGTACGTC. Protein product: CASSITVYEQYV. The chain joins TRBV6-6 to TRBJ2-7; D unresolved. Trimming removed 6 bases at V and 4 bases at J, with 10 bases between. CDR3 length: 12 residues. Germline V gene data show CDR1 as MNHNY and CDR2 as SVGAGI (reference sequence).

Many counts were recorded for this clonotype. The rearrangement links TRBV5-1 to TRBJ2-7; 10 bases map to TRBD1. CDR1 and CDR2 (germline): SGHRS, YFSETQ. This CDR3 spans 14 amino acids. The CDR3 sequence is CASSLGTGAYEQYV. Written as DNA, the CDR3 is TGTGCCAGCAGTTTAGGGACAGGGGCCTACGAGCAGTACGTC.

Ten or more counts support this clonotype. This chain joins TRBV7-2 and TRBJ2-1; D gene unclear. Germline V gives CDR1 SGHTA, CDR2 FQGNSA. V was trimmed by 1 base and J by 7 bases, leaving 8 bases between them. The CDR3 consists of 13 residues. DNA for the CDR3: TGTGCCAGCAGCTTAGAAAGTAGAAATGAGCAGTTCTTC. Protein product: CASSLESRNEQFF.

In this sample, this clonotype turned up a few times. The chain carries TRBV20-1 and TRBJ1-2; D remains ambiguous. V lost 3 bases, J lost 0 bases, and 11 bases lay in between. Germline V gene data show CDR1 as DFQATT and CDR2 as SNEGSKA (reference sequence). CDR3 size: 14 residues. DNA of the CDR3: TGCAGTGCTAGCGCCGGGTCCACTAACTATGGCTACACCTTC. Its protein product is CSASAGSTNYGYTF.

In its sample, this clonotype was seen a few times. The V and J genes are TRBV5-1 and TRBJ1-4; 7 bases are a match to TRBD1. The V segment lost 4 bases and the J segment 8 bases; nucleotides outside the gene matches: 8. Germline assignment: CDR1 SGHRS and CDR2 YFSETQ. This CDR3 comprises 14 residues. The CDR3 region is CASSRRQGQEKLFF. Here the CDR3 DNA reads TGCGCCAGCAGCCGCAGACAGGGACAAGAAAAACTGTTTTTT. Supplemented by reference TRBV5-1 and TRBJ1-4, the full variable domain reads KAGVTQTPRYLIKTRGQQVTLSCSPISGHRSVSWYQQTPGQGLQFLFEYFSETQRNKGNFPGRFSGRQFSNSRSEMNVSTLELGDSALYLCASSRRQGQEKLFFGSGTQLSVL.

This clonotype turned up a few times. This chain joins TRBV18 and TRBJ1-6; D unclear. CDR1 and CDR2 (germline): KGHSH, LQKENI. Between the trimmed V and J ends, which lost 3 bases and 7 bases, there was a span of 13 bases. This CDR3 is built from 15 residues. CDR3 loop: CASSPPRTPNSPLHF. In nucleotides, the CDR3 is TGTGCCAGCTCACCTCCCAGGACGCCCAATTCACCCCTCCACTTT.

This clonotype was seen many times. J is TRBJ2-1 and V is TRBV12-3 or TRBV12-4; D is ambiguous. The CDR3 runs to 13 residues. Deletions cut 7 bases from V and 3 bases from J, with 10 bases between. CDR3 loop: CASTPQRYNEQFF. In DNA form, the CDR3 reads TGTGCCAGCACCCCCCAACGCTACAATGAGCAGTTCTTC.

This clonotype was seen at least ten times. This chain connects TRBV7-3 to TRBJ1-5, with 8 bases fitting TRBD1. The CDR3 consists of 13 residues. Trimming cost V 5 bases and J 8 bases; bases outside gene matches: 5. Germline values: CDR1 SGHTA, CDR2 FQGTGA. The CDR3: CASSQTGGKPQHF. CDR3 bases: TGTGCCAGCAGCCAAACAGGGGGTAAGCCCCAGCATTTT. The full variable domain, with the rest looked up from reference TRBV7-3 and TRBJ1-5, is GAGVSQTPSNKVTEKGKYVELRCDPISGHTALYWYRQSLGQGPEFLIYFQGTGAADDSGLPNDRFFAVRPEGSVSTLKIQRTERGDSAVYLCASSQTGGKPQHFGDGTRLSIL.

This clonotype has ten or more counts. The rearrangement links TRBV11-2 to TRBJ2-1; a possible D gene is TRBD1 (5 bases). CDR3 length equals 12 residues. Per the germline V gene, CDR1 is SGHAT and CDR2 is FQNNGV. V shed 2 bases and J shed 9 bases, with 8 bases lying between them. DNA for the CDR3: TGTGCCAGCAGCTTACAGGGTTTTGAGCAGTTCTTC. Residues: CASSLQGFEQFF. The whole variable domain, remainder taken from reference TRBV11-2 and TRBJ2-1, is EAGVAQSPRYKIIEKRQSVAFWCNPISGHATLYWYQQILGQGPKLLIQFQNNGVVDDSQLPKDRFSAERLKGVDSTLKIQPAKLEDSAVYLCASSLQGFEQFFGPGTRLTVL.